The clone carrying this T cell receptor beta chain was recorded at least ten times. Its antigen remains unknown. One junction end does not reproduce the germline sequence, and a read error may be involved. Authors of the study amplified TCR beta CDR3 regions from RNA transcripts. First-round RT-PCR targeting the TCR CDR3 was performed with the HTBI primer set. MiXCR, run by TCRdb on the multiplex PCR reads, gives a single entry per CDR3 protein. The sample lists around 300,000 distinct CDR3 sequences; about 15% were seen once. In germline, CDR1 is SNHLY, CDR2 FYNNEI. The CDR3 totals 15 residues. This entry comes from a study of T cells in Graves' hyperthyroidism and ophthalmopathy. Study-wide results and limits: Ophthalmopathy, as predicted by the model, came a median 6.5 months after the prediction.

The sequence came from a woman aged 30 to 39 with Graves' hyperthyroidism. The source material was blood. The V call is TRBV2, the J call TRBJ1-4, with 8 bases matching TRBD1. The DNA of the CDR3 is TGTGCCAGCAGGGAAGGACAGGGTAATTTACAAAAACTGTTTTTT. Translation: CASREGQGNLQKLFF. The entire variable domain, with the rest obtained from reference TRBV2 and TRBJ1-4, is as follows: EPEVTQTPSHQVTQMGQEVILRCVPISNHLYFYWYRQILGQKVEFLVSFYNNEISEKSEIFDDQFSVERPDGSNFTLKIRSTKLEDSAMYFCASREGQGNLQKLFFGSGTQLSVL.